The 30 T cell receptor beta chains in this list originate from one sample, sequenced in a study of blood T cell repertoires in COVID-19. Sequencing used immunoSEQ multiplex PCR; TCRdb keeps in-frame clones, though not all of them. The repertoire has roughly 130,000 clones, 88% of them found once; the top ten carry 10% to 13%. Sample: peripheral blood. The source is a man between 60 and 70 years old with active or convalescent COVID-19.

The chain employs TRBV5-4 and TRBJ1-5; D call uncertain. Between the trimmed V and J ends, which lost 1 base and 2 bases, there was a span of 10 bases. Germline CDR1 reads SGHNT; CDR2 reads YYREEE (reference sequence). The CDR3 loop spans 15 amino acids. The CDR3 here is CASSLRSEGNQPQHF. CDR3 sequence (DNA): TGTGCCAGCAGCTTGAGGAGTGAGGGCAATCAGCCCCAGCATTTT.

This chain uses TRBV5-8 with TRBJ1-1; D uncertain. The ends were cut back, 1 base at V and 0 bases at J, with 7 bases in the middle. The CDR3 loop spans 14 amino acids. Germline-derived CDR1 and CDR2 are SGHTS and YDEGEE. DNA for the CDR3: TGTGCCAGCAGCTTGTACAGAATGAACACTGAAGCTTTCTTT. Its protein is CASSLYRMNTEAFF.

The chain carries TRBV6-1 and TRBJ2-5, with 7 bases lining up with TRBD2. Germline V CDR1 and CDR2: MNHNS, SASEGT. This CDR3 has 17 residues. The V and J ends lost 4 bases and 4 bases, in that order; junction bases with no gene match: 15. The chain's CDR3 is CASSARIKSGKGETQYF. The CDR3 DNA follows: TGTGCCAGCAGTGCCAGGATAAAAAGCGGGAAGGGAGAGACCCAGTACTTC.

V and J are TRBV7-3 and TRBJ2-1, with 12 bases aligning to TRBD2. The CDR3 loop spans 18 amino acids. Trimming at V came to 2 bases and at J to 4 bases, leaving 9 bases not matched to a gene. Germline CDR1 reads SGHTA; CDR2 reads FQGTGA. The CDR3 bases are TGTGCCAGCAGCTTACCTCCTTCCGGGACTAGCGGGTACAATGAGCAGTTCTTC. This translates into CASSLPPSGTSGYNEQFF. Based on the CDR3 plus reference TRBV7-3 and TRBJ2-1, the full variable domain is GAGVSQTPSNKVTEKGKYVELRCDPISGHTALYWYRQSLGQGPEFLIYFQGTGAADDSGLPNDRFFAVRPEGSVSTLKIQRTERGDSAVYLCASSLPPSGTSGYNEQFFGPGTRLTVL.

The table lists this clone with a count of one. The chain has TRBV18 and TRBJ2-1; TRBD2 matches 11 bases. The CDR3 is 18 amino acids. J was trimmed by 3 bases and V by 6 bases; bases with no gene match: 13. CDR1 is KGHSH, CDR2 LQKENI, per germline. The CDR3 DNA reads as TGTGCCAGCTCCCGTCTCATGGCAGGGACTAGCGGCTACAATGAGCAGTTCTTC. This codes for CASSRLMAGTSGYNEQFF.

V is TRBV29-1 and J is TRBJ1-3, with a tentative D call TRBD1 (6 bases). Trimming took off 5 bases at V and 8 bases at J, with 19 bases between the two ends. The CDR3 runs 14 residues. Germline-derived CDR1 and CDR2 are SQVTM and ANQGSEA. The DNA of the CDR3 is TGCAGCGTTACGGGGGGCCCTATCTCGGACACCATATATTTT. This sequence encodes CSVTGGPISDTIYF.

V gene TRBV6-6 combines with J gene TRBJ2-3, with 9 positions matching TRBD2. The V segment lost 5 bases and the J segment 2 bases; nucleotides outside the gene matches: 8. Per germline, CDR1 MNHNY and CDR2 SVGAGI (reference sequence). There are 16 residues in the CDR3. The CDR3 sequence: CASSPPGLAVTDTQYF. CDR3 nucleotides: TGTGCCAGCAGTCCTCCGGGACTAGCAGTCACAGATACGCAGTATTTT.

The rearrangement links TRBV28 to TRBJ2-5, with TRBD1 as a possible D gene (6 bases). Trimming removed 5 bases at V and 3 bases at J, with 16 bases between. Germline V lookup: CDR1 MDHEN, CDR2 SYDVKM. The CDR3 is made up of 15 amino acids. CDR3: CASSALRDKKETQYF. The CDR3 DNA reads TGTGCCAGCAGTGCCCTCCGGGACAAGAAAGAGACCCAGTACTTC. The variable domain in full, with the rest retrieved from reference TRBV28 and TRBJ2-5, is DVKVTQSSRYLVKRTGEKVFLECVQDMDHENMFWYRQDPGLGLRLIYFSYDVKMKEKGDIPEGYSVSREKKERFSLILESASTNQTSMYLCASSALRDKKETQYFGPGTRLLVL.

The chain links TRBV11-1 to TRBJ2-4; D perhaps matches TRBD2 (6 bases). CDR3 length: 15 residues. V was trimmed by 6 bases and J by 1 base, leaving 13 bases between them. Germline V gene data show CDR1 as SGHAT and CDR2 as FQDESV (reference sequence). CDR3 nucleotide sequence: TGTGCCAGCAGTTTCACCCGGGGGGCCAAAAACATTCAGTACTTC. It specifies CASSFTRGAKNIQYF. The full variable domain, in which reference TRBV11-1 and TRBJ2-4 provide the parts outside the CDR3, is EAEVAQSPRYKITEKSQAVAFWCDPISGHATLYWYRQILGQGPELLVQFQDESVVDDSQLPKDRFSAERLKGVDSTLKIQPAELGDSAMYLCASSFTRGAKNIQYFGAGTRLSVL.

This chain connects TRBV29-1 to TRBJ2-3, with D possibly being TRBD2 (5 bases). Germline V gene sequence: CDR1 SQVTM, CDR2 ANQGSEA. V gave up 8 bases and J gave up 3 bases, with 12 bases separating them. The CDR3 consists of 12 residues. The CDR3, as DNA: TGCAGCTCCGACGGGGAAACAGATACGCAGTATTTT. Translation gives CSSDGETDTQYF.

The V and J genes are TRBV28 and TRBJ2-2; D ambiguous. The CDR3 has 15 amino acids. CDR1 MDHEN and CDR2 SYDVKM come from the germline V gene. V dropped 6 bases and J dropped 3 bases, with 14 bases sitting between them. CDR3 coding DNA: TGTGCCAGCAGCTTGACCGGGTTACACACCGGGGAGCTGTTTTTT. This sequence encodes CASSLTGLHTGELFF.

This sequence joins TRBV9 and TRBJ1-1; possible D gene TRBD1, 6 bases. The ends were cut back, 3 bases at V and 11 bases at J, with 26 bases in the middle. Germline V lookup: CDR1 SGDLS, CDR2 YYNGEE. This CDR3 contains 16 residues. The CDR3 loop reads CASSASGGGNLMVAFF. For the CDR3, the DNA is TGTGCCAGCAGCGCCTCGGGGGGGGGCAATCTCATGGTGGCTTTCTTT.

The rearrangement links TRBV15 to TRBJ2-5, with D possibly TRBD2 on 7 matching bases. The length of the CDR3 is 15 residues. The V and J ends lost 2 bases and 5 bases respectively, with 15 bases between them. Germline V gene data show CDR1 as LNHNV and CDR2 as YYDKDF (reference sequence). CDR3 sequence (DNA): TGTGCCACCAGCAGACCAGGGGCGGGGGTCGAGACCCAGTACTTC. Translated, it gives CATSRPGAGVETQYF.

The V and J genes are TRBV6-5 and TRBJ2-1, with a weak D call TRBD2 (6 bases). The V and J ends lost 2 bases and 12 bases respectively, with 14 bases between them. Per the germline V gene, CDR1 is MNHEY and CDR2 is SVGAGI. The CDR3 sequence is 13 residues long. CDR3 DNA sequence: TGTGCCAGCAGTTACGGCCCCGGGAGAGGGCAGTTCTTC. It is translated as CASSYGPGRGQFF.

The chain carries TRBV10-2 and TRBJ2-7, with 7 bases lining up with TRBD2. There are 13 residues in the CDR3. Germline assignment: CDR1 WSHSY and CDR2 SAAADI. V lost 5 bases to trimming and J lost 7 bases; unmatched junction nucleotides: 8. The CDR3 DNA is TGCGCCAGCAGTTCGGACGGGGGGAGGGAGCAGTACTTC. Its translation: CASSSDGGREQYF.

This clone is a singleton in its sample. This chain links TRBV24-1 with TRBJ2-1; 11 nucleotides line up with TRBD2. The CDR3 loop spans 16 amino acids. Germline CDR1 is KGHDR and CDR2 is SFDVKD. V was clipped by 3 bases and J by 8 bases; unmatched bases: 8. The CDR3 is CATSDGRTSGSDEQFF. The CDR3 DNA reads TGTGCCACCAGTGATGGGAGGACTAGCGGGTCTGATGAGCAGTTCTTC.

The chain combines TRBV5-1 with TRBJ2-5; weak D call: TRBD1 (6 bases). Germline V lookup: CDR1 SGHRS, CDR2 YFSETQ. Trimming removed 7 bases from V and 2 bases from J, with 15 bases in between. There are 14 residues in the CDR3. Here the CDR3 DNA reads TGCGCCAGCTGGGGACAAGGAGTTCAAGAGACCCAGTACTTC. Protein sequence: CASWGQGVQETQYF.

The chain carries TRBV3-1 (or the pseudogene TRBV3-2) and TRBJ2-2, with D perhaps TRBD2 (7 bases). V was shortened by 6 bases and J by 1 base, with 12 bases between the two germline ends. Germline V gives CDR1 LGHDT, CDR2 YNNKEL (reference sequence). CDR3 length: 15 residues. CDR3 region: CASRKGGENTGELFF. The CDR3 DNA sequence: TGTGCCAGCAGAAAAGGGGGGGAGAACACCGGGGAGCTGTTTTTT.

This chain joins TRBV5-8 and TRBJ2-7; possible D gene TRBD2, 6 bases. The CDR3 runs to 14 residues. Trimming removed 3 bases at V and 2 bases at J, with 12 bases between. The germline gives CDR1 SGHTS, CDR2 YDEGEE. The CDR3 DNA reads as TGTGCCAGCAGCTCGCCGGGACTTACCTACGAGCAGTACTTC. Its protein product is CASSSPGLTYEQYF.

This sequence joins TRBV2 and TRBJ1-5, with D possibly matching TRBD1 (6 bases). CDR3 length: 15 residues. Trimming left V 3 bases short and J 2 bases short, with 11 bases between. Germline values: CDR1 SNHLY, CDR2 FYNNEI. The CDR3 loop reads CASSDGRGGNQPQHF. For the CDR3, the DNA is TGTGCCAGCAGTGATGGCAGGGGAGGCAATCAGCCCCAGCATTTT. Using reference TRBV2 and TRBJ1-5 for the parts outside the CDR3, the full variable domain is EPEVTQTPSHQVTQMGQEVILRCVPISNHLYFYWYRQILGQKVEFLVSFYNNEISEKSEIFDDQFSVERPDGSNFTLKIRSTKLEDSAMYFCASSDGRGGNQPQHFGDGTRLSIL.

The chain joins TRBV11-2 to TRBJ2-7, with TRBD1 as a possible D gene (6 bases). Germline-derived CDR1 and CDR2 are SGHAT and FQNNGV. The CDR3 has 15 amino acids. Trimming cost V 1 base and J 6 bases, with 16 bases left between them. This CDR3 is CASSLVEGRGREQYF. The CDR3 DNA reads as TGTGCCAGCAGCTTAGTAGAGGGCAGGGGACGCGAGCAGTACTTC.

This chain uses TRBV6-5 with TRBJ2-7; 8 bases are a match to TRBD1. V lost 6 bases to trimming and J lost 3 bases; unmatched junction nucleotides: 10. This CDR3 comprises 15 residues. Germline V CDR1 and CDR2: MNHEY, SVGAGI. DNA for the CDR3: TGTGCCAGCAGACCAGCCGGGACAGGACGCTACGAGCAGTACTTC. Its translation: CASRPAGTGRYEQYF.

The rearrangement links TRBV6-5 to TRBJ2-7, with no clear D. V lost 6 bases and J 3 bases, leaving 15 bases between the germline ends. The CDR3 spans 14 residues. Per germline, CDR1 MNHEY and CDR2 SVGAGI. DNA of the CDR3: TGTGCCAGCAGCTATAAGGAGTCCCTCTACGAGCAGTACTTC. This gives the protein CASSYKESLYEQYF.

The gene calls are TRBV28 and TRBJ1-3; possibly TRBD1 for D (6 bases). Germline lookup yields CDR1 MDHEN and CDR2 SYDVKM. The CDR3 loop spans 15 amino acids. The V gene lost 2 bases and the J gene lost 0 bases, with 8 bases spanning the gap. This CDR3 is CASSLEGVSGNTIYF. CDR3 nucleotides: TGTGCCAGCAGTTTAGAGGGGGTCTCTGGAAACACCATATATTTT.

This chain links TRBV5-5 with TRBJ2-7; 12 positions agree with TRBD2. With V trimmed by 4 bases and J by 6 bases, 8 bases remained unmatched. Germline CDR1 reads SGHKS; CDR2 reads YYEKEE (reference sequence). This CDR3 has 15 amino acids. The CDR3 bases are TGTGCCAGCAGCACCGGACTAGCGGGATTCGCCGAGCAGTACTTC. This gives the protein CASSTGLAGFAEQYF.

CDR3 sequence (DNA): TGTGCCAGCAGTCGCCCCCACAGGAGTAATGAAAAACTGTTTTTT. Translated: CASSRPHRSNEKLFF. This sequence joins TRBV28 and TRBJ1-4; the D gene is possibly TRBD1 (5 bases). V lost 5 bases to trimming and J lost 4 bases, with 14 bases between them. The CDR3 is 15 residues long. Germline CDR1 MDHEN, CDR2 SYDVKM.

J is TRBJ1-5 and V is TRBV6-2 or TRBV6-3; D might be TRBD1 (5 bases). V lost 3 bases and J lost 10, with 16 bases in between. The CDR3 has 14 residues. Germline V gene lookup returns CDR1 MNHEY and CDR2 SVGEGT. CDR3 coding DNA: TGTGCCAGCAGTTATACGGCAGGGAGGTATCCCCAGCATTTT. Its translation is CASSYTAGRYPQHF.

The V gene is TRBV6-2 or TRBV6-3, the J gene TRBJ2-3, with TRBD2 as a possible D gene (5 bases). Germline V gene sequence: CDR1 MNHEY, CDR2 SVGEGT. Between the trimmed V and J ends, which lost 0 bases and 5 bases, there was a span of 9 bases. The CDR3 length is 14 residues. As DNA, the CDR3 is TGTGCCAGCAGTTACTCCTCTGAGGGAGATACGCAGTATTTT. Translation: CASSYSSEGDTQYF.

The chain employs TRBV9 and TRBJ2-2; tentatively, D is TRBD1 (6 bases). Germline loops: CDR1 SGDLS, CDR2 YYNGEE. Trimming removed 7 bases at V and 5 bases at J, with 12 bases between. The length of the CDR3 is 13 residues. CDR3 protein: CASGAGVTGELFF. DNA for the CDR3: TGTGCCAGCGGTGCAGGGGTGACCGGGGAGCTGTTTTTT.

V is TRBV24-1 and J is TRBJ1-5; TRBD1 agrees at 7 bases. CDR1 and CDR2 (germline): KGHDR, SFDVKD. CDR3 length equals 13 residues. V lost 7 bases, J lost 6 bases, and 5 bases stayed unmatched. The CDR3 nucleotides are TGTGCCACCAGGGGACAGTTAGGTCAGCCCCAGCATTTT. Amino acids: CATRGQLGQPQHF.